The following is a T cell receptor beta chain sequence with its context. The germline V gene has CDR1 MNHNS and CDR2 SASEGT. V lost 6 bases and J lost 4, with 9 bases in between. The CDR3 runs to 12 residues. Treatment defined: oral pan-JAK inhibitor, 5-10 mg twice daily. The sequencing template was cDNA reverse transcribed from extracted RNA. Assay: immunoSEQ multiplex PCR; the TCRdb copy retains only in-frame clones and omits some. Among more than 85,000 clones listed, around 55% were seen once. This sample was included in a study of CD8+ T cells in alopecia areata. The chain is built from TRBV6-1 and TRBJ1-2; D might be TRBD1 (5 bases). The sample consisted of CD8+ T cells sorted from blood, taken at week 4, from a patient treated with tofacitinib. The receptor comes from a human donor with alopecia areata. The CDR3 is CASRDRAYGYTF. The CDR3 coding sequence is TGTGCCAGCAGAGACAGAGCCTATGGCTACACCTTC.